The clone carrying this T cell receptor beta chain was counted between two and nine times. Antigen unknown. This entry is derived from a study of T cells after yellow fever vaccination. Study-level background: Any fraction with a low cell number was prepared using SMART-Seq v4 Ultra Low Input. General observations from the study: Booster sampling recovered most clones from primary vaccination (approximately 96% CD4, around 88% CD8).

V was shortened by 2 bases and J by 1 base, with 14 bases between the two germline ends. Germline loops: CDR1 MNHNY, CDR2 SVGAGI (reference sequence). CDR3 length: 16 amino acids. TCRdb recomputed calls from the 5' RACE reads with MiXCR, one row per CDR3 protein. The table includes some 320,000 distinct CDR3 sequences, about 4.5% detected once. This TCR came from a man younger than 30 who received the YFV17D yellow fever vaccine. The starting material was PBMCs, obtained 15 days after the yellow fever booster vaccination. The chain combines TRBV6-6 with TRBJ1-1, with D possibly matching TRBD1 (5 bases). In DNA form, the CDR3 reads TGTGCCAGCAGTTACCCAGCGGCAGGGAGGAACACTGAAGCTTTCTTT. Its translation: CASSYPAAGRNTEAFF.